Listed here is a single T cell receptor beta chain. What it binds is unknown. This sample was taken from a study of cytomegalovirus exposure and HLA in healthy donors. This CDR3 has 18 residues. Per the germline V gene, CDR1 is SEHNR and CDR2 is FQNEAQ (reference sequence). V lost 3 bases, J lost 2 bases, and 14 bases stayed unmatched. The study, taken as a whole, reports: Per published accounts, TCR beta sequences correctly predicted the HLA-A and HLA-B alleles of most subjects. Upon later analysis, TCR association rates were observed to vary by HLA locus, being highest for DRB1 and lowest for HLA-C. According to reports, the classifier identified cytomegalovirus status with high specificity and sensitivity. Several V segments, TRBV6-2 and TRBV6-3 among them, could not be told apart and were dropped.

The study ran its PCR with 60 Vbeta and 13 Jbeta primers. Produced via immunoSEQ multiplex PCR; TCRdb's table is partial and in-frame only. The sample yields about 170,000 clones, roughly four fifths seen once. The chain links TRBV7-9 to TRBJ2-7; TRBD1 matches at 9 bases. This receptor was taken from a female donor in good health and CMV-seronegative. Sequenced: PBMCs. The DNA for the CDR3 is TGTGCCAGCAGCTTGCCTTCTGCCGGACAGGGGAGGACCTACGAGCAGTACTTC. This gives the protein CASSLPSAGQGRTYEQYF.